The 18 T cell receptor beta chains below come from one sample, sequenced in a study of regulatory T cells in long-lasting Graves disease. Arm-PCR of CDR3 regions with iRepertoire HTBI primers generated TCR beta libraries. TCRdb passed the multiplex PCR reads through MiXCR, listing each CDR3 protein once. The profile shows about 330,000 distinct CDR3 sequences, roughly 15% of them singletons. Time point reported: newly diagnosed GD, antithyroid drugs for less than 3 months. RNA from PBMCs was the source of the TCR library. These sequences were also reported in another study, on T cells in Graves' hyperthyroidism and ophthalmopathy.

This specimen was peripheral blood mononuclear cells (PBMCs), taken at new diagnosis, from a patient treated with antithyroid drugs. The receptors here all came from a woman in her late teens or twenties with Graves disease.

Remarks on this clonotype: At one boundary the junction diverges from the germline segment, which might be a read error. The gene calls are TRBV5-1 and TRBJ2-1; D ambiguous. Per germline, CDR1 SGHRS and CDR2 YFSETQ. This CDR3 comprises 15 residues. The CDR3 coding sequence is TGTGCCAGCAGCGTAGAAGGATACTCCTACAATGAGCAGTTCTTC. Its translation: CASSVEGYSYNEQFF.

In this sample, this clonotype turned up many times. The chain couples TRBV11-2 to TRBJ2-7; 9 nucleotides align to TRBD1. CDR3 length: 15 amino acids. V trimming: 4 bases; J trimming: 5 bases; junction bases outside the gene matches: 9. The germline V gene has CDR1 SGHAT and CDR2 FQNNGV. CDR3: CASSYSQGAKDEQYF. CDR3 in DNA: TGTGCCAGCAGCTATTCACAGGGGGCAAAAGACGAGCAGTACTTC.

V gene TRBV18 combines with J gene TRBJ2-1, with 7 bases matching TRBD2. CDR1 is KGHSH and CDR2 is LQKENI in the germline V gene. The CDR3 is made up of 14 amino acids. V gave up 8 bases and J gave up 9 bases; unmatched junction bases: 13. The CDR3 is CASAPTGTNSEQFF. CDR3 in DNA: TGTGCCAGCGCGCCCACGGGGACTAACAGTGAGCAGTTCTTC.

This clonotype was counted once. This chain links TRBV27 with TRBJ2-3, with 10 bases that match TRBD2. This CDR3 comprises 19 residues. Trimming removed 6 bases from V and 4 bases from J; junction bases left unmatched: 19. Looked up from germline, CDR1 is MNHEY and CDR2 is SMNVEV (reference sequence). CDR3 sequence: CASRTGSGTSAPGSDTQYF. CDR3 DNA sequence: TGTGCCAGCAGGACGGGGAGCGGGACTAGCGCCCCCGGGTCAGATACGCAGTATTTT.

This clonotype occurred many times. This chain connects TRBV5-8 to TRBJ2-5; 7 bases agree with TRBD2. Per germline, CDR1 SGHTS and CDR2 YDEGEE. There are 15 residues in the CDR3. V lost 0 bases, J lost 3 bases, and 5 bases stayed unmatched. In nucleotides, the CDR3 is TGTGCCAGCAGCTTGGCAGCTAGCGGCAAAGAGACCCAGTACTTC. Amino acids: CASSLAASGKETQYF.

To note about this clonotype: A much larger clone lies a single base off, so this may be a read error. The gene calls are TRBV30 and TRBJ2-1, with 12 bases matching TRBD2. Germline values: CDR1 GTSNPN, CDR2 SVGIG (reference sequence). V was clipped by 2 bases and J by 9 bases; unmatched bases: 8. The CDR3 is 15 amino acids. CDR3 in amino acids: CAWSPASGRAAEQFF. For the CDR3, the DNA is TGTGCCTGGAGTCCTGCTAGCGGGAGGGCCGCTGAGCAGTTCTTC.

This clonotype was counted many times. This chain uses TRBV20-1 with TRBJ1-6; D perhaps matches TRBD1 (5 bases). CDR1 is DFQATT, CDR2 SNEGSKA, per germline (reference sequence). The CDR3 has 16 amino acids. V lost 6 bases and J 0 bases, leaving 15 bases between the germline ends. CDR3 sequence reads: CSARDGQLSYNSPLHF. CDR3 nucleotides: TGCAGTGCCCGGGACGGCCAACTCTCCTATAATTCACCCCTCCACTTT.

This rearrangement joins TRBV9 to TRBJ2-6; no clear D. CDR3 length equals 18 residues. Trimming took 4 bases from V and 1 from J, leaving 18 bases between them. Germline CDR1 is SGDLS and CDR2 is YYNGEE. In nucleotides, the CDR3 is TGTGCCAGCAGCAACCAGCAGGAAGGTGTTTCTGGGGCCAACGTCCTGACTTTC. Encoded protein: CASSNQQEGVSGANVLTF.

This clonotype was picked up many times. The rearrangement joins TRBV28 to TRBJ2-7; no clear D gene. The germline CDR1 and CDR2 sequences are MDHEN and SYDVKM. The germline V and J ends were trimmed by 2 bases and 3 bases, with 5 bases remaining between them. This CDR3 region has 12 residues. CDR3 coding DNA: TGTGCCAGCAGTTTAAACTTCTACGAGCAGTACTTC. This sequence encodes CASSLNFYEQYF.

This clonotype was picked up many times. This chain uses TRBV3-1 with TRBJ1-3, with 12 bases lining up with TRBD1. CDR3 length: 15 amino acids. Germline V gives CDR1 LGHDT, CDR2 YNNKEL (reference sequence). With 4 bases clipped from V and 4 bases from J, the junction kept 2 bases outside the gene matches. DNA for the CDR3: TGTGCCAGCAGCCGGGGACAGGGGGCAGGAAACACCATATATTTT. This codes for CASSRGQGAGNTIYF. Drawing the rest from reference TRBV3-1 and TRBJ1-3, the complete variable domain is DTAVSQTPKYLVTQMGNDKSIKCEQNLGHDTMYWYKQDSKKFLKIMFSYNNKELIINETVPNRFSPKSPDKAHLNLHINSLELGDSAVYFCASSRGQGAGNTIYFGEGSWLTVV.

The chain uses TRBV14 and TRBJ2-7; TRBD1 matches at 7 bases. Germline loops: CDR1 SGHDN, CDR2 FVKESK. V shed 4 bases and J 3 bases; nucleotides not matched to a gene: 9. The CDR3 runs to 15 residues. CDR3 residues: CASSRAGGPNYEQYF. The CDR3, as DNA: TGTGCCAGCAGCCGAGCAGGGGGACCCAACTACGAGCAGTACTTC.

On this clonotype itself: This sequence may be a read error, since a much larger clone differs from it by one base. This sequence joins TRBV27 and TRBJ2-1; TRBD1 matches at 7 bases. This CDR3 is 15 amino acids long. CDR1 MNHEY and CDR2 SMNVEV come from the germline V gene (reference sequence). Trimming removed 3 bases from V and 8 bases from J; junction bases left unmatched: 10. The CDR3 loop is CASSFLGQVLDEQFF. The CDR3 DNA sequence: TGTGCCAGCAGTTTCCTAGGACAGGTCCTCGATGAGCAGTTCTTC.

This clonotype was picked up a small number of times. A read error may produce the germline difference seen at one junction end. The rearrangement uses TRBV6-6 and TRBJ1-2; 9 bases are shared with TRBD1. The length of the CDR3 is 15 residues. In germline, CDR1 is MNHNY, CDR2 SVGAGI (reference sequence). Written as DNA, the CDR3 is TGTGCCAGCAGTTACTCGCACAGGGGGCTCTATGGCCACACCTTC. It specifies CASSYSHRGLYGHTF.

For this clonotype: The CDR3 ends on some other residue instead of the conserved phenylalanine or tryptophan, so this is likely a read error. CDR3 residues: CASSGNVGGGAGNTIYS. The CDR3 nucleotides are TGTGCCAGCAGCGGGAATGTGGGGGGCGGAGCTGGAAACACCATATATTCT. The rearrangement uses TRBV9 and TRBJ1-3, with D perhaps TRBD1 (6 bases). From germline, CDR1 is SGDLS and CDR2 YYNGEE. V was pared by 3 bases and J by 2 bases, with 18 bases between. CDR3 length: 17 residues.

This clonotype has a count of ten or more. V is TRBV27 and J is TRBJ2-1; TRBD1 aligns across 9 bases. V was clipped by 5 bases and J by 4 bases; unmatched bases: 6. The CDR3 is made up of 15 amino acids. The germline CDR1 and CDR2 sequences are MNHEY and SMNVEV (reference sequence). The CDR3 reads CASSPGGQGYNEQFF. The CDR3 DNA reads as TGTGCCAGCAGTCCCGGGGGACAGGGATACAATGAGCAGTTCTTC.

There are many counts of this clonotype. CDR3 in amino acids: CASRPGGEQYF. CDR3 in DNA: TGTGCCAGCAGGCCCGGGGGCGAGCAGTACTTC. The V gene is TRBV12-3 or TRBV12-4, the J gene TRBJ2-7; D is possibly TRBD2 (6 bases). Trimming removed 6 bases at V and 6 bases at J, with 9 bases between. The CDR3 covers 11 residues.

In its sample, this clonotype was seen many times. The chain joins TRBV5-1 to TRBJ2-5; 8 bases map to TRBD2. The germline gives CDR1 SGHRS, CDR2 YFSETQ. This CDR3 has 14 residues. V was clipped by 3 bases and J by 2 bases; unmatched bases: 3. This CDR3 is CASSSGTSQETQYF. The CDR3, as DNA: TGCGCCAGCAGCTCCGGGACTAGTCAAGAGACCCAGTACTTC.

The gene calls are TRBV5-6 and TRBJ2-7; the match to TRBD2 covers 11 bases. Germline CDR1 and CDR2: SGHDT and YYEEEE. The CDR3 runs to 16 residues. Losses at the gene ends were 4 bases for V and 2 bases for J; bases not matched to a gene: 8. DNA of the CDR3: TGTGCCAGCAGCCAAACTCATAGCGGGAGGGCCTACGAGCAGTACTTC. As protein: CASSQTHSGRAYEQYF.